This TCR beta chain was documented in a study of blood T cell repertoires in COVID-19. Turning to the study itself: There were acute and convalescent COVID-19 samples, and they came from the United States, Italy and Spain. Nucleic acid was either cDNA or gDNA, and it came from T cells, B-cell-depleted T cells, or PBMCs.

In the original processing: Estimated nucleated cell counts came from reference gene primer amplification. Using immunoSEQ multiplex PCR, the repertoire was profiled, and TCRdb retains in-frame clones only, with some absent. V, J and clone size reflect that table, while D and trimming were determined from the DNA. Among about 210,000 clones listed, about 86% were seen once. The CDR3 is made up of 17 amino acids. V trimming: 0 bases; J trimming: 0 bases; junction bases outside the gene matches: 6. Germline CDR1 is SGHNT and CDR2 is YENEEA. This clonotype was obtained from a man aged 45 to 65 with active or convalescent COVID-19. The rearrangement joins TRBV11-3 to TRBJ1-1, with 8 bases aligning to TRBD1. The specimen was peripheral blood. In DNA form, the CDR3 reads TGTGCCAGCAGCTTAGATTCCGGGACAGGAGTGAACACTGAAGCTTTCTTT. This sequence encodes CASSLDSGTGVNTEAFF.